The entry below describes one T cell receptor (beta chain). Antigen: not known. Profiled with immunoSEQ multiplex PCR; TCRdb holds only in-frame clones, not every one. In the table there are about 97,000 clones, about four fifths of which are singletons. It was focal radiation plus CTLA-4 blockade with ipilimumab that patients with chemo-refractory metastatic non-small-cell lung cancer received. The data originate from a study of radiotherapy plus CTLA-4 blockade in lung cancer. Points from the study as a whole: How blood T cell clones changed early, along with interferon-beta, reportedly forecast response best. In blood, tumor-derived TCR clones expanded after radiotherapy plus ipilimumab.

The sequences come from peripheral blood, collected from a patient treated with radiotherapy plus ipilimumab. The clonotype was recovered from a human donor with non-small cell lung cancer who had a partial response to radiotherapy plus ipilimumab. Some clones in this sample may be carry-over from other donors' samples.

CDR3 amino acids: CAWRPGASTNEKLFF. The CDR3 DNA reads TGTGCCTGGAGGCCAGGGGCCTCAACTAATGAAAAACTGTTTTTT. V is TRBV30 and J is TRBJ1-4, with D possibly TRBD1 on 6 matching bases. CDR3 size: 15 residues. Deletions cut 3 bases from V and 0 bases from J, with 11 bases between. CDR1 is GTSNPN, CDR2 SVGIG, per germline (reference sequence).